What follows are 21 T cell receptor beta chains derived from one specimen sequenced in a study of blood T cell repertoires in COVID-19. Data came from immunoSEQ multiplex PCR; TCRdb stores just in-frame clones and leaves some out. The sample records hundreds of thousands of clones, around 87% being singletons. The sequenced sample was peripheral blood. Every receptor here comes from a woman between 50 and 59 years old with COVID-19, enrolled during active disease.

V is TRBV6-6 and J is TRBJ1-6, with 9 bases fitting TRBD1. CDR3 length: 15 amino acids. V lost 4 bases and J lost 7; bases outside the gene matches: 5. Germline CDR1 reads MNHNY; CDR2 reads SVGAGI (reference sequence). CDR3 amino acids: CASSSRDRENSPLHF. The CDR3 DNA reads as TGTGCCAGCAGTTCCCGGGACAGGGAAAATTCACCCCTCCACTTT.

The chain joins TRBV9 to TRBJ1-1; no firm D call. This CDR3 is built from 14 residues. The germline gives CDR1 SGDLS, CDR2 YYNGEE. V was shortened by 0 bases and J by 3 bases, with 9 bases between the two germline ends. Written as DNA, the CDR3 is TGTGCCAGCAGCGTAGCGGAGGTTCACACTGAAGCTTTCTTT. Amino acids: CASSVAEVHTEAFF.

With regard to this clone: Germline is not matched at one junction end, which may reflect a read error. The gene calls are TRBV7-7 and TRBJ2-2; 9 positions match TRBD2. Germline V gene sequence: CDR1 SSHAT, CDR2 FNYEAQ (reference sequence). This CDR3 region has 16 residues. The CDR3: CASSLLGSGRPGELFF. In DNA, the CDR3 is TGTGCTAGCAGCTTATTGGGTAGCGGGAGACCCGGGGAGCTGTTTTTT.

The chain is built from TRBV4-1 and TRBJ2-5; the D gene is possibly TRBD2 (5 bases). The CDR3 sequence is 13 residues long. Germline V gene sequence: CDR1 MGHRA, CDR2 YSYEKL. The V and J ends lost 8 bases and 5 bases respectively, with 15 bases between them. Written as DNA, the CDR3 is TGCGCCAGCGCAAGAGGGCCTGAGGAGACCCAGTACTTC. It specifies CASARGPEETQYF.

This clone has just one count. This chain connects TRBV29-1 to TRBJ2-2; TRBD1 might be the D (6 bases). Germline V CDR1 and CDR2: SQVTM, ANQGSEA. V dropped 0 bases and J dropped 1 base, with 6 bases sitting between them. The CDR3 totals 14 residues. The CDR3, as DNA: TGCAGCGTTGAAGAGACAGGGAACACCGGGGAGCTGTTTTTT. Amino acids: CSVEETGNTGELFF.

The chain employs TRBV7-2 and TRBJ2-1, with D tentatively TRBD2 (6 bases). CDR3 length equals 16 residues. Germline V CDR1 and CDR2: SGHTA, FQGNSA. V lost 1 base and J lost 4, with 14 bases in between. For the CDR3, the DNA is TGTGCCAGCAGCTTAGGGGGTGCGGGACTTTACAATGAGCAGTTCTTC. Protein sequence: CASSLGGAGLYNEQFF.

This clone was seen a single time. The genes are TRBV10-3 and TRBJ2-3, with D maybe TRBD2 (6 bases). V was shortened by 8 bases and J by 6 bases, with 18 bases between the two germline ends. CDR1 ENHRY and CDR2 SYGVKD come from the germline V gene. This CDR3 is 14 amino acids long. The CDR3 sequence: CAIAWGGALDTQYF. CDR3 DNA: TGTGCCATCGCATGGGGCGGGGCCCTTGATACGCAGTATTTT.

This clone was detected only once. This sequence joins TRBV2 and TRBJ1-2, with a possible D match to TRBD1 (6 bases). The CDR3 is made up of 14 amino acids. Germline V lookup: CDR1 SNHLY, CDR2 FYNNEI. The V gene lost 4 bases and the J gene lost 6 bases, with 15 bases spanning the gap. CDR3 coding DNA: TGTGCCAGCAGTGCCTTGATGGGGGCAGATGGCTACACCTTC. Residues: CASSALMGADGYTF.

This chain uses TRBV19 with TRBJ1-1; TRBD1 matches at 7 bases. With 6 bases clipped from V and 1 base from J, the junction kept 2 bases outside the gene matches. Germline lookup yields CDR1 LNHDA and CDR2 SQIVND (reference sequence). This CDR3 is built from 13 residues. CDR3 in DNA: TGTGCCAGTAGACACAGGGGGAACACTGAAGCTTTCTTT. Translation: CASRHRGNTEAFF.

Only one count was recorded for this clone. This chain connects TRBV6-2 or TRBV6-3 to TRBJ1-1; D is unclear. Germline V gives CDR1 MNHEY, CDR2 SVGEGT. V was shortened by 2 bases and J by 6 bases, with 7 bases between the two germline ends. The CDR3 is made up of 12 amino acids. DNA for the CDR3: TGTGCCAGCAGTTACGGCAGGTCTGAAGCTTTCTTT. Protein sequence: CASSYGRSEAFF.

A few counts support this clone. The chain links TRBV6-5 to TRBJ2-7; no clear D gene. Trimming pared 0 bases from V and 0 bases from J, leaving 9 bases between. Germline assignment: CDR1 MNHEY and CDR2 SVGAGI. The CDR3 is 15 amino acids. The CDR3 sequence: CASSYSAADSYEQYF. The CDR3 DNA follows: TGTGCCAGCAGTTACTCTGCGGCGGACTCCTACGAGCAGTACTTC.

The chain links TRBV30 to TRBJ1-2, with D possibly being TRBD1 (5 bases). CDR3 length: 13 amino acids. Germline V gene sequence: CDR1 GTSNPN, CDR2 SVGIG (reference sequence). V was trimmed by 3 bases and J by 4 bases, leaving 12 bases between them. DNA of the CDR3: TGTGCCTGGAGCTGGGGGGAGCGCTATGGCTACACCTTC. Translation: CAWSWGERYGYTF. The complete variable domain, with remaining parts taken from reference TRBV30 and TRBJ1-2, reads SQTIHQWPATLVQPVGSPLSLECTVEGTSNPNLYWYRQAAGRGLQLLFYSVGIGQISSEVPQNLSASRPQDRQFILSSKKLLLSDSGFYLCAWSWGERYGYTFGSGTRLTVV.

Comments on this clone: The sample has other DNA sequences that encode this CDR3 too. This rearrangement joins TRBV4-1 to TRBJ1-2; D ambiguous. Germline CDR1 and CDR2: MGHRA and YSYEKL. Trimming stripped 0 bases from V and 4 bases from J, with 9 bases between. The CDR3 covers 14 residues. CDR3 DNA sequence: TGCGCCAGCAGCCAAGATCAGCAGGCCTATGGCTACACCTTC. Translating it yields CASSQDQQAYGYTF.

The V and J genes are TRBV5-5 and TRBJ2-2, with 8 positions matching TRBD1. Germline-derived CDR1 and CDR2 are SGHKS and YYEKEE (reference sequence). The CDR3 is 15 residues long. The V and J ends lost 4 bases and 6 bases, in that order; junction bases with no gene match: 8. The DNA of the CDR3 is TGTGCCAGCAGCCAACCCACGACAGGGGCCGGGGAGCTGTTTTTT. Protein sequence: CASSQPTTGAGELFF.

The chain joins TRBV6-5 to TRBJ2-3; 10 bases are shared with TRBD2. This CDR3 comprises 15 residues. The germline CDR1 and CDR2 sequences are MNHEY and SVGAGI. Trimming took 6 bases from V and 0 from J; bases not matched to a gene: 3. The CDR3 protein is CASSGLAASTDTQYF. The CDR3 nucleotides read TGTGCCAGCAGCGGACTAGCGGCTAGCACAGATACGCAGTATTTT.

The chain employs TRBV6-5 and TRBJ2-1; 7 nucleotides agree with TRBD2. Germline V gives CDR1 MNHEY, CDR2 SVGAGI. With V trimmed by 4 bases and J by 8 bases, 8 bases remained unmatched. This CDR3 region has 14 residues. The CDR3 sequence: CASSSRGGRDEQFF. For the CDR3, the DNA is TGTGCCAGCAGTTCCCGGGGCGGGAGAGATGAGCAGTTCTTC.

This rearrangement joins TRBV4-1 to TRBJ2-5; D call uncertain. The CDR3 is 14 residues long. Trimming left V 4 bases short and J 2 bases short, with 11 bases between. Germline V gives CDR1 MGHRA, CDR2 YSYEKL. Here the CDR3 reads CASSPTVQQETQYF. The CDR3 DNA reads as TGCGCCAGCAGCCCAACCGTGCAGCAAGAGACCCAGTACTTC.

V usage is TRBV7-9 and J usage is TRBJ2-6; the match to TRBD2 covers 7 bases. Germline CDR1 is SEHNR and CDR2 is FQNEAQ (reference sequence). The length of the CDR3 is 19 residues. The J segment lost 3 bases and the V segment lost 2 bases, leaving 13 bases of the junction unmatched. CDR3 sequence reads: CASSLKPSSGRFGANVLTF. The CDR3 nucleotides are TGTGCCAGCAGCTTAAAACCTAGCTCCGGGAGGTTTGGGGCCAACGTCCTGACTTTC.

The V call is TRBV19, the J call TRBJ2-1; 8 bases line up with TRBD2. Germline V gene lookup returns CDR1 LNHDA and CDR2 SQIVND (reference sequence). The CDR3 is 15 amino acids. V shed 3 bases, J shed 2 bases, and the junction held 3 bases outside the gene matches. CDR3 nucleotides: TGTGCCAGTAGTATCGAGCGGGGGACCTACAATGAGCAGTTCTTC. It encodes CASSIERGTYNEQFF.

The CDR3 DNA follows: TGTGCCAGCAGCGAGGGACTAGCGGGAGCCAGCGGCGAGCAGTTCTTC. Its protein product is CASSEGLAGASGEQFF. This chain links TRBV7-9 with TRBJ2-1, with 14 positions matching TRBD2. The CDR3 runs to 16 residues. CDR1 and CDR2 (germline): SEHNR, FQNEAQ (reference sequence). J gave up 10 bases and V 5 bases, and 10 bases lay outside the gene matches.

This clone has just one count. V and J are TRBV12-5 and TRBJ1-1, with D unclear. V lost 3 bases and J lost 8, with 13 bases in between. CDR1 and CDR2 (germline): LGHNT, FRNRAP. The CDR3 loop spans 13 amino acids. Here the CDR3 reads CASGLSGETEAFF. Here the CDR3 DNA reads TGTGCTAGTGGTTTATCCGGAGAAACAGAAGCTTTCTTT.